This passage covers 26 T cell receptor beta chains from one sample sequenced in a study of blood T cell repertoires in COVID-19 (TCRdb year 2020). Library preparation employed the immunoSEQ multiplex PCR assay. TCRdb retrieved this table from immuneACCESS and kept in-frame rearrangements only. Not all clones are present; in checked studies, unresolved V genes account for under half, and no reason is known for the remainder. The sample contains some 220,000 clones, under 90% of them found a single time. In total, the top ten clones hold about a sixth of the sample. Sequenced input: peripheral blood. The receptors derive from an elderly woman with active or convalescent COVID-19.

The chain couples TRBV21-1 to TRBJ2-3; TRBD1 reflects the table's D call only, with no check against the DNA. TRBV21-1 is an annotated pseudogene. The CDR3 runs 14 residues. The CDR3 bases are TGTGCCAGCATAGAGGGGGCGCCAACAGATACGCAGTATTTT. This sequence encodes CASIEGAPTDTQYF.

The chain carries TRBV2 and TRBJ2-7; D is unresolved. Germline V lookup: CDR1 SNHLY, CDR2 FYNNEI. V lost 6 bases, J lost 2 bases, and 14 bases lay in between. This CDR3 contains 14 residues. The CDR3 protein is CASSASGIPYEQYF. The CDR3 nucleotides are TGTGCCAGCAGCGCGTCAGGTATCCCCTACGAGCAGTACTTC.

The CDR3 region is CASTYGDSGGLHTDTQYF. CDR3 nucleotides: TGTGCCAGTACCTACGGTGATAGCGGGGGCCTCCACACAGATACGCAGTATTTT. This chain links TRBV2 with TRBJ2-3, with 9 bases matching TRBD2. J was trimmed by 2 bases and V by 9 bases; bases with no gene match: 18. There are 18 residues in the CDR3. CDR1 and CDR2 (germline): SNHLY, FYNNEI.

The chain carries TRBV19 and TRBJ2-7; 10 bases match TRBD1. This CDR3 spans 15 amino acids. Per the germline V gene, CDR1 is LNHDA and CDR2 is SQIVND (reference sequence). Trimming took 4 bases from V and 1 from J; bases not matched to a gene: 4. The CDR3 here is CASSSRDRGSYEQYF. The CDR3 nucleotides are TGTGCCAGTAGTAGCCGGGACAGGGGTTCCTACGAGCAGTACTTC.

This chain joins TRBV30 and TRBJ1-2; D ambiguous. CDR3 length equals 13 residues. Germline V gene sequence: CDR1 GTSNPN, CDR2 SVGIG (reference sequence). The germline V and J ends were trimmed by 3 bases and 0 bases, with 8 bases remaining between them. The CDR3 nucleotides read TGTGCCTGGAGGTCCCTTTCTAACTATGGCTACACCTTC. The encoded protein is CAWRSLSNYGYTF.

J is TRBJ2-1 and V is TRBV11-3; TRBD2 matches at 14 bases. The CDR3 length is 16 residues. Looked up from germline, CDR1 is SGHNT and CDR2 is YENEEA. Trimming at V came to 0 bases and at J to 8 bases, leaving 3 bases not matched to a gene. CDR3 amino acids: CASSLEGTSGRHEQFF. Here the CDR3 DNA reads TGTGCCAGCAGCTTAGAAGGGACTAGCGGGAGACATGAGCAGTTCTTC.

The J gene is TRBJ2-5, the V gene TRBV5-6; D perhaps matches TRBD2 (6 bases). The germline V gene has CDR1 SGHDT and CDR2 YYEEEE. The CDR3 totals 15 residues. Trimming took off 4 bases at V and 3 bases at J, with 16 bases between the two ends. This CDR3 is CASSAELATKETQYF. The CDR3 nucleotides read TGTGCCAGCAGCGCTGAACTAGCTACCAAAGAGACCCAGTACTTC. Filled out from reference TRBV5-6 and TRBJ2-5, the complete variable domain reads DAGVTQSPTHLIKTRGQQVTLRCSPKSGHDTVSWYQQALGQGPQFIFQYYEEEERQRGNFPDRFSGHQFPNYSSELNVNALLLGDSALYLCASSAELATKETQYFGPGTRLLVL.

The genes are TRBV10-3 and TRBJ2-7; possible D gene TRBD1, 5 bases. Germline V lookup: CDR1 ENHRY, CDR2 SYGVKD. CDR3 size: 15 residues. The germline V and J ends were trimmed by 6 bases and 6 bases, with 21 bases remaining between them. CDR3 protein: CAIRDDSRAPFEQYF. The CDR3, as DNA: TGTGCCATCAGAGATGACAGCCGGGCCCCTTTCGAGCAGTACTTC.

V and J are TRBV13 and TRBJ1-2, with 8 positions matching TRBD1. The V gene's germline CDR1 is PRHDT and CDR2 FYEKMQ (reference sequence). This CDR3 has 14 amino acids. V lost 1 base, J lost 9 bases, and 7 bases stayed unmatched. CDR3 residues: CASSLDRGSVSYTF. CDR3 DNA sequence: TGTGCCAGCAGCTTAGACAGGGGGTCAGTAAGCTACACCTTC.

The chain links TRBV5-1 to TRBJ2-5, with 7 bases fitting TRBD1. CDR1 and CDR2 from the germline V gene are SGHRS and YFSETQ. V lost 0 bases and J lost 0; bases outside the gene matches: 2. The CDR3 covers 15 residues. CDR3 protein: CASSLEGTDQETQYF. The CDR3 DNA is TGCGCCAGCAGCTTGGAGGGGACAGACCAAGAGACCCAGTACTTC.

The rearrangement uses TRBV27 and TRBJ2-1; 8 bases align to TRBD2. V gave up 0 bases and J gave up 6 bases; unmatched junction bases: 7. The CDR3 is made up of 16 amino acids. Per germline, CDR1 MNHEY and CDR2 SMNVEV (reference sequence). CDR3 in DNA: TGTGCCAGCAGTTTATCGCGGGCGGGGGGCCTCAATGAGCAGTTCTTC. Amino acids: CASSLSRAGGLNEQFF.

V is TRBV5-4 and J is TRBJ2-1, with TRBD1 matching over 7 bases. The CDR3 is made up of 15 amino acids. The J segment lost 1 base and the V segment lost 5 bases, leaving 6 bases of the junction unmatched. Germline assignment: CDR1 SGHNT and CDR2 YYREEE (reference sequence). CDR3 sequence reads: CASRFGQVSYNEQFF. CDR3 DNA sequence: TGTGCCAGCAGATTTGGACAGGTTTCCTACAATGAGCAGTTCTTC.

V is TRBV4-2 and J is TRBJ1-2; TRBD1 might be the D (5 bases). The CDR3 loop spans 13 amino acids. V was cut by 10 bases and J by 7 bases, with 19 bases left in between. Germline V lookup: CDR1 LGHNA, CDR2 YNFKEQ. The CDR3 DNA sequence: TGTGCCACCATCGGCGGGGGAGAAGTTGGCTACACCTTC. This codes for CATIGGGEVGYTF.

This sequence joins TRBV11-2 and TRBJ2-3, with a tentative D call TRBD1 (6 bases). The V end lost 3 bases, the J end lost 2 bases, and 12 bases lay between the germline ends. This CDR3 contains 15 residues. Germline-derived CDR1 and CDR2 are SGHAT and FQNNGV. For the CDR3, the DNA is TGTGCCAGCAGCTTTACAGGGTACAACACAGATACGCAGTATTTT. Amino acids: CASSFTGYNTDTQYF.

This clone was recorded a few times. The chain has TRBV5-1 and TRBJ1-6; D ambiguous. V lost 3 bases to trimming and J lost 8 bases, with 18 bases between them. Germline CDR1 is SGHRS and CDR2 is YFSETQ. The CDR3 length is 16 residues. CDR3 DNA: TGCGCCAGCAGCTCCGGGGTGGGAGGTATCGATTCACCCCTCCACTTT. Its translation: CASSSGVGGIDSPLHF.

V and J are TRBV10-3 and TRBJ2-7; 9 bases map to TRBD1. Trimming took 6 bases from V and 2 from J; bases not matched to a gene: 11. The CDR3 loop spans 16 amino acids. The germline CDR1 and CDR2 sequences are ENHRY and SYGVKD. This chain's CDR3 is CAISQIPGQGAYEQYF. CDR3 sequence (DNA): TGTGCCATCAGCCAAATACCGGGACAGGGCGCCTACGAGCAGTACTTC.

The chain has TRBV9 and TRBJ2-2; possible D gene TRBD2, 6 bases. Germline lookup yields CDR1 SGDLS and CDR2 YYNGEE. CDR3 size: 16 residues. V gave up 0 bases and J gave up 3 bases, with 12 bases separating them. The DNA of the CDR3 is TGTGCCAGCAGCGTAGGGAGGGGAACATACACCGGGGAGCTGTTTTTT. It translates to CASSVGRGTYTGELFF.

The chain carries TRBV12-5 and TRBJ2-1, with 7 bases aligning to TRBD1. Germline V lookup: CDR1 LGHNT, CDR2 FRNRAP. This CDR3 has 15 amino acids. V was pared by 7 bases and J by 6 bases, with 12 bases of the junction left unmatched. CDR3 in amino acids: CASALGQFESNEQFF. The CDR3 DNA sequence: TGTGCTAGTGCCCTGGGACAGTTCGAGTCCAATGAGCAGTTCTTC.

V gene TRBV11-3 combines with J gene TRBJ2-3; 8 nucleotides match TRBD2. V dropped 4 bases and J dropped 5; count of bases not matched to a gene: 5. CDR1 and CDR2 (germline): SGHNT, YENEEA. CDR3 size: 14 residues. The CDR3 region has the DNA TGTGCCAGCAGCTATAGCGGGATGGAAGATACGCAGTATTTT. Its protein is CASSYSGMEDTQYF.

This chain links TRBV2 with TRBJ2-2; 10 bases align to TRBD1. CDR3 length equals 15 residues. The germline V gene encodes CDR1 SNHLY and CDR2 FYNNEI. Losses at the gene ends were 6 bases for V and 5 bases for J; bases not matched to a gene: 6. This CDR3 is CASRGTGALTGELFF. In DNA form, the CDR3 reads TGTGCCAGCAGGGGGACAGGGGCCTTGACCGGGGAGCTGTTTTTT.

The V call is TRBV7-8, the J call TRBJ2-1; TRBD1 is a possible D gene (5 bases). This CDR3 has 13 amino acids. The V end was cut by 1 base, the J end by 12 bases, with 13 bases between. Germline lookup yields CDR1 SGHVS and CDR2 FQNEAQ. As DNA, the CDR3 is TGTGCCAGCAGCTTAGACGGCAGGGTTGGGCAGTTCTTC. Translating it yields CASSLDGRVGQFF.

V is TRBV27 and J is TRBJ2-2; D is unresolved. The CDR3 covers 15 residues. The germline V gene encodes CDR1 MNHEY and CDR2 SMNVEV (reference sequence). Trimming left V 2 bases short and J 0 bases short, with 7 bases between. Written as DNA, the CDR3 is TGTGCCAGCAGTTTAGGCCCAGCGAACACCGGGGAGCTGTTTTTT. Protein: CASSLGPANTGELFF.

The chain uses TRBV24-1 and TRBJ2-1; 7 bases match TRBD2. CDR3 length: 14 residues. The V segment lost 3 bases and the J segment 8 bases; nucleotides outside the gene matches: 6. Germline V CDR1 and CDR2: KGHDR, SFDVKD. CDR3 sequence reads: CATSDARGVYEQFF. The DNA of the CDR3 is TGTGCCACCAGTGATGCCCGGGGGGTCTATGAGCAGTTCTTC.

The chain couples TRBV11-3 to TRBJ2-5; a weak D match, TRBD1 (5 bases). The V and J ends lost 5 bases and 1 base respectively, with 14 bases between them. Germline loops: CDR1 SGHNT, CDR2 YENEEA. The CDR3 is 15 residues long. CDR3 loop: CASSPRPTAQETQYF. CDR3 sequence (DNA): TGTGCCAGCAGCCCACGCCCGACAGCCCAAGAGACCCAGTACTTC.

The chain joins TRBV7-9 to TRBJ1-3, with 7 bases lining up with TRBD1. V lost 6 bases and J lost 7; bases outside the gene matches: 9. Germline lookup yields CDR1 SEHNR and CDR2 FQNEAQ (reference sequence). The CDR3 extends over 14 amino acids. CDR3 sequence: CASSSRGVGNTIYF. The CDR3 DNA reads as TGTGCCAGCAGTTCCAGGGGGGTTGGGAACACCATATATTTT.

This chain links TRBV7-9 with TRBJ2-7, with D possibly matching TRBD2 (5 bases). The CDR3 runs 14 residues. The V gene lost 3 bases and the J gene lost 0 bases, with 9 bases spanning the gap. Germline V gives CDR1 SEHNR, CDR2 FQNEAQ (reference sequence). The CDR3 here is CASSFWAGSYEQYF. The CDR3 nucleotides read TGTGCCAGCAGCTTTTGGGCGGGCTCCTACGAGCAGTACTTC. Combining the CDR3 with reference TRBV7-9 and TRBJ2-7 gives the whole variable domain DTGVSQNPRHKITKRGQNVTFRCDPISEHNRLYWYRQTLGQGPEFLTYFQNEAQLEKSRLLSDRFSAERPKGSFSTLEIQRTEQGDSAMYLCASSFWAGSYEQYFGPGTRLTVT.